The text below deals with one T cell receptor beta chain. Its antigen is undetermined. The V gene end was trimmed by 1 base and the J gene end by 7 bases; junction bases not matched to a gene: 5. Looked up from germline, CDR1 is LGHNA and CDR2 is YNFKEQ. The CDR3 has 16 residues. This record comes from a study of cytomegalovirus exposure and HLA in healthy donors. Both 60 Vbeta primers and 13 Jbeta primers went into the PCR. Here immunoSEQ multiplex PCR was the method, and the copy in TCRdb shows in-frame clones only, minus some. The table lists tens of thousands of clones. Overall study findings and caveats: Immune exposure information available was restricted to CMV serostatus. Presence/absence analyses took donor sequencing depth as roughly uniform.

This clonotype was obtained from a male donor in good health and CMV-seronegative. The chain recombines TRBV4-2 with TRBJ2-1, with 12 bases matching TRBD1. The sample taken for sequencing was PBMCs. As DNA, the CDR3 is TGTGCCAGCAGCCAAGCAGGGACAGGGGGCAGGAATGAGCAGTTCTTC. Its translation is CASSQAGTGGRNEQFF.